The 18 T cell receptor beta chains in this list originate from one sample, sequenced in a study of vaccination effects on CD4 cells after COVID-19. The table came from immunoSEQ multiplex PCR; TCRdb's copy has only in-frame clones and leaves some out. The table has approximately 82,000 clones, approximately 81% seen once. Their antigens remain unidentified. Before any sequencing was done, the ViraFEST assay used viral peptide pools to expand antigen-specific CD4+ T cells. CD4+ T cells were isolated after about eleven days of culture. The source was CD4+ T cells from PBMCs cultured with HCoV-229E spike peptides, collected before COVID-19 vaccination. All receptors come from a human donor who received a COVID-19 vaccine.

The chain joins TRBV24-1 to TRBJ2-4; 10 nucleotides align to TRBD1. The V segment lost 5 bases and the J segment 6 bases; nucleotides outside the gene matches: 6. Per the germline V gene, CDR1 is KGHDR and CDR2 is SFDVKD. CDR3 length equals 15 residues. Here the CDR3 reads CATSATGTGANIQYF. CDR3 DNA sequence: TGTGCCACCAGTGCTACCGGGACAGGGGCAAACATTCAGTACTTC.

The CDR3 protein is CASTQSSTDTQYF. The CDR3 bases are TGCGCCAGCACCCAGAGTAGCACAGATACGCAGTATTTT. The V gene is TRBV5-1, the J gene TRBJ2-3; D uncertain. CDR3 size: 13 residues. The V end was cut by 6 bases, the J end by 0 bases, with 8 bases between. CDR1 is SGHRS and CDR2 is YFSETQ in the germline V gene.

The CDR3 loop reads CATSDPRTGDEKLFF. CDR3 sequence (DNA): TGTGCCACCAGTGATCCCAGGACAGGGGATGAAAAACTGTTTTTT. V and J are TRBV24-1 and TRBJ1-4; 9 bases match TRBD1. V shed 3 bases and J 6 bases; nucleotides not matched to a gene: 4. Germline V gives CDR1 KGHDR, CDR2 SFDVKD. The CDR3 length is 15 residues.

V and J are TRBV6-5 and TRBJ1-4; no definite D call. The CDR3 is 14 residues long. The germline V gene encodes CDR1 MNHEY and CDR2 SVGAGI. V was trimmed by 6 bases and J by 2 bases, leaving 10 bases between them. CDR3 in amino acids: CASSREFTNEKLFF. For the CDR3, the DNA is TGTGCCAGCAGCCGGGAGTTCACTAATGAAAAACTGTTTTTT.

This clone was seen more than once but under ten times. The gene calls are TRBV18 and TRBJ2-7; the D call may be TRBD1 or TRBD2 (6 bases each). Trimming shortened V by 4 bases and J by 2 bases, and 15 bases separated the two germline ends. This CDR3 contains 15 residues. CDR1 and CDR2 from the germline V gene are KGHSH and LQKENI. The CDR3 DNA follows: TGTGCCAGCTCACTCTCCGGGGGCCAGGCCTACGAGCAGTACGTC. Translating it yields CASSLSGGQAYEQYV.

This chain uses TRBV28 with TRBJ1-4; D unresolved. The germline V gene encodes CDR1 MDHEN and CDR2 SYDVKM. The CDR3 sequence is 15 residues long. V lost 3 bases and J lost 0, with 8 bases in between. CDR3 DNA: TGTGCCAGCAGTTTTCGGACCACAACTAATGAAAAACTGTTTTTT. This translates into CASSFRTTTNEKLFF.

In DNA form, the CDR3 reads TGTGCCAGCAGCTTGTCAGGGGTCGGAACTGAAGCTTTCTTT. Its protein is CASSLSGVGTEAFF. The genes are TRBV11-3 and TRBJ1-1; perhaps TRBD1 as D (6 bases). V was trimmed by 3 bases and J by 5 bases, leaving 13 bases between them. The CDR3 has 14 amino acids. CDR1 is SGHNT, CDR2 YENEEA, per germline.

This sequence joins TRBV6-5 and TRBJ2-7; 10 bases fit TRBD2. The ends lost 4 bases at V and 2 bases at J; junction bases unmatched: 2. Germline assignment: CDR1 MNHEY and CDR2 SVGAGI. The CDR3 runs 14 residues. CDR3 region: CASSSSGGTYEQYV. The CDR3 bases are TGTGCCAGCAGTTCTAGCGGGGGCACCTACGAGCAGTACGTC.

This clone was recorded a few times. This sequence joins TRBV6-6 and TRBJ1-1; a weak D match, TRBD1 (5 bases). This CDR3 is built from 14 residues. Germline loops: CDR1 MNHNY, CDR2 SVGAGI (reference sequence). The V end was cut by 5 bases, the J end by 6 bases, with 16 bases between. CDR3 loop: CASSGATSTAEAFF. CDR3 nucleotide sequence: TGTGCCAGCAGTGGGGCGACCAGTACGGCTGAAGCTTTCTTT.

The CDR3 coding sequence is TGTGCCAGCAGCCTTGTAGGGACCCAGTACTTC. It codes for CASSLVGTQYF. The chain couples TRBV3-1 (or the pseudogene TRBV3-2) to TRBJ2-5; D uncertain. From germline, CDR1 is LGHDT and CDR2 YNNKEL (reference sequence). V dropped 4 bases and J dropped 7 bases, with 7 bases sitting between them. The length of the CDR3 is 11 residues.

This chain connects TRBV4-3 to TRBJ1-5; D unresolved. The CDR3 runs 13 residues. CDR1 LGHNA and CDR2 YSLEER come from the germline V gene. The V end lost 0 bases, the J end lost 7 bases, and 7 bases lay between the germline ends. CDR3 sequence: CASSQDPRQPQHF. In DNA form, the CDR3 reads TGCGCCAGCAGCCAAGATCCGCGACAGCCCCAGCATTTT.

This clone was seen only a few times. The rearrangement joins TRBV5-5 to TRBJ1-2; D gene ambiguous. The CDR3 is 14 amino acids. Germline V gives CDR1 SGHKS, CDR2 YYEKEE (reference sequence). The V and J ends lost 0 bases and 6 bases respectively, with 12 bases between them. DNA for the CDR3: TGTGCCAGCAGCTTGGATCCGTGGACCCATGGCTACACCTTC. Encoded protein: CASSLDPWTHGYTF. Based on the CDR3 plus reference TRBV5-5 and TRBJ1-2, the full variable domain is DAGVTQSPTHLIKTRGQQVTLRCSPISGHKSVSWYQQVLGQGPQFIFQYYEKEERGRGNFPDRFSARQFPNYSSELNVNALLLGDSALYLCASSLDPWTHGYTFGSGTRLTVV.

CDR3 amino acids: CASTRDRDEKLFF. The CDR3 DNA reads as TGTGCCAGCACCCGGGACAGGGATGAAAAACTGTTTTTT. V usage is TRBV2 and J usage is TRBJ1-4; TRBD1 matches 9 bases. The CDR3 has 13 residues. After removal of 7 bases from V and 6 bases from J, the junction contained 3 bases not matched to a gene. From germline, CDR1 is SNHLY and CDR2 FYNNEI.

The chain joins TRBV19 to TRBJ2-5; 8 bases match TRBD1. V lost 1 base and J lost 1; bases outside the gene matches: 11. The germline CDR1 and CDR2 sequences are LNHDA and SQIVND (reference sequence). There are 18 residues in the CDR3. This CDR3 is CASSIGRTGYTPQETQYF. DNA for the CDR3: TGTGCCAGTAGTATAGGTAGGACAGGGTATACACCCCAAGAGACCCAGTACTTC. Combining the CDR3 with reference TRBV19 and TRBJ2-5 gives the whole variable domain DGGITQSPKYLFRKEGQNVTLSCEQNLNHDAMYWYRQDPGQGLRLIYYSQIVNDFQKGDIAEGYSVSREKKESFPLTVTSAQKNPTAFYLCASSIGRTGYTPQETQYFGPGTRLLVL.

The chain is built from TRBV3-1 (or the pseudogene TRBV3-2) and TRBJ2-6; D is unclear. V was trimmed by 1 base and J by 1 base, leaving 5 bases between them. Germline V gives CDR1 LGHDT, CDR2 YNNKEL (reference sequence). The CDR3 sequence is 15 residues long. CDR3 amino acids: CASSQVWSGANVLTF. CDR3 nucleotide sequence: TGTGCCAGCAGCCAAGTCTGGTCTGGGGCCAACGTCCTGACTTTC.

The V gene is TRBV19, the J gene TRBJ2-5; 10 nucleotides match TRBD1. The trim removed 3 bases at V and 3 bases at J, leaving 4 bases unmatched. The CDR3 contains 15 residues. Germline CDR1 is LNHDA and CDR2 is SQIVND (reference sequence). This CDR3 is CASSMVGTGEETQYF. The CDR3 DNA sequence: TGTGCCAGTAGTATGGTGGGGACAGGGGAAGAGACCCAGTACTTC.

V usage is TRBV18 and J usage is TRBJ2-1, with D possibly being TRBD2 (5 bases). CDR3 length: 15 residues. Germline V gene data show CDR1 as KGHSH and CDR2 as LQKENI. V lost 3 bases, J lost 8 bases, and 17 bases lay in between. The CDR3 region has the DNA TGTGCCAGCTCACCTAGTGGACTTCTTAACGATGAGCAGTTCTTC. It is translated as CASSPSGLLNDEQFF.

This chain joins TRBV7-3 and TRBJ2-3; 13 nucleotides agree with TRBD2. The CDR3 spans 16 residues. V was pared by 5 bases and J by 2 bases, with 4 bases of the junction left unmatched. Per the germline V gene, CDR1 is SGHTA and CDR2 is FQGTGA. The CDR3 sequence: CASSPLAGGPTDTQYF. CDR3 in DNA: TGTGCCAGCAGCCCACTAGCGGGGGGGCCCACAGATACGCAGTATTTT.